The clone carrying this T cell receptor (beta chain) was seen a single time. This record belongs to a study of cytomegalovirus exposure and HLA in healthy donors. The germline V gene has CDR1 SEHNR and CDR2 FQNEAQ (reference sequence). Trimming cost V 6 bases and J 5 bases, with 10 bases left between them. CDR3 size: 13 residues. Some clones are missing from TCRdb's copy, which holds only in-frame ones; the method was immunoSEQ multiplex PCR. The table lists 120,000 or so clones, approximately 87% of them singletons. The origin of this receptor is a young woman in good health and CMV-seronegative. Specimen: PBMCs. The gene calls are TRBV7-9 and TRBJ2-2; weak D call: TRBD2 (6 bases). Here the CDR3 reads CASRPGVTGELFF. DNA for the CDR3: TGTGCCAGCAGGCCGGGGGTTACCGGGGAGCTGTTTTTT. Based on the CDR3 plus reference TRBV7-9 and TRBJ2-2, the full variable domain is DTGVSQNPRHKITKRGQNVTFRCDPISEHNRLYWYRQTLGQGPEFLTYFQNEAQLEKSRLLSDRFSAERPKGSFSTLEIQRTEQGDSAMYLCASRPGVTGELFFGEGSRLTVL.